The clone carrying this TCR beta chain was seen only a few times. One Seattle source followed patients from active infection through their disease course. The data derive from a study of blood T cell repertoires in COVID-19. Looking at the study overall: The origin of the acute and convalescent COVID-19 samples was the United States, Italy and Spain.

Profiled with immunoSEQ multiplex PCR; TCRdb holds only in-frame clones, not every one. In the table there are about 270,000 clones, around 86% of which are singletons. The germline gives CDR1 MNHNY, CDR2 SVGAGI (reference sequence). This CDR3 spans 14 amino acids. Losses at the gene ends were 7 bases for V and 5 bases for J; bases not matched to a gene: 9. This receptor was obtained from a woman of 80 years or more with COVID-19, enrolled during active disease. Sequencing was performed on peripheral blood. The chain combines TRBV6-6 with TRBJ1-2; 8 bases line up with TRBD1. The CDR3 protein is CASTAEGQAYGYTF. DNA for the CDR3: TGTGCCAGCACCGCTGAGGGACAGGCTTATGGCTACACCTTC.